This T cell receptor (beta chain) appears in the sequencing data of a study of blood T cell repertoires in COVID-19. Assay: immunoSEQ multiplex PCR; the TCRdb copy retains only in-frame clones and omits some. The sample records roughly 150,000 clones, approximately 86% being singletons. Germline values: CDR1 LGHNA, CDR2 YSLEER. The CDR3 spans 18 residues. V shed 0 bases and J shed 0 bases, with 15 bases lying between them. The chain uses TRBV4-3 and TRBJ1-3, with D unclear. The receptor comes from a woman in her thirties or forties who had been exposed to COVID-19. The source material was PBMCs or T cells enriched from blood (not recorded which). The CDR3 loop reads CASSQDRLTLRSGNTIYF. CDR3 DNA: TGCGCCAGCAGCCAAGATCGTCTTACATTACGCTCTGGAAACACCATATATTTT.